This T cell receptor beta chain came from a study of blood T cells in healthy people across ages. Overall study results and limits: Long-lived donors carried more naive CD4+ cells and greater diversity than aged donors. With unsorted PBMCs, a conclusive comparison of naive versus antigen-experienced cells was not possible.

This clonotype was seen a handful of times. Its antigen is unknown. CDR1 MGHRA and CDR2 YSYEKL come from the germline V gene. The CDR3 runs to 14 residues. V shed 5 bases and J 8 bases; nucleotides not matched to a gene: 7. A second about 7 to 12 cycle PCR used barcoded and J-beta primers. TCRdb re-derived calls from the 5' RACE reads in MiXCR, one entry per CDR3 protein. Of roughly 1,300,000 distinct CDR3 sequences listed, around 55% are singletons. Each sample had at least 6.5 million PBMCs isolated. The sequenced sample was blood. The chain employs TRBV4-1 and TRBJ2-1; TRBD1 aligns across 9 bases. This clonotype was sampled from a man younger than 35 in good health. The CDR3 spells CASSARQGEHEQFF. The DNA for the CDR3 is TGCGCCAGCAGCGCCAGACAGGGGGAACATGAGCAGTTCTTC.